Each of the 27 T cell receptor beta chains below was sequenced from the same sample in a study of CD8+CD57+ T cells in acquired aplastic anemia. The template used for profiling TCR beta VDJ and CDR3 was genomic DNA. MiXCR was run by TCRdb on the reads, yielding one entry per CDR3 protein. The sample holds roughly 200,000 distinct CDR3 sequences; around 60% are singletons and the top ten take over 25%. Sequenced input: sorted CD4+, CD8+, or CD8+CD57+ T cells (not recorded which) from PBMCs. The receptors shown here come from a human donor in good health.

This clonotype was observed a single time. This chain joins TRBV7-2 and TRBJ1-5; the D is unclear. Trimming took off 7 bases at V and 3 bases at J, with 19 bases between the two ends. CDR3 length: 16 residues. The germline CDR1 and CDR2 sequences are SGHTA and FQGNSA. The DNA of the CDR3 is TGTGCCAGCACCTCTAGCGGCAGGCACGACAATCAGCCCCAGCATTTT. This codes for CASTSSGRHDNQPQHF.

The chain uses TRBV9 and TRBJ1-1; D call uncertain. V was trimmed by 3 bases and J by 5 bases, leaving 14 bases between them. CDR1 and CDR2 from the germline V gene are SGDLS and YYNGEE. The CDR3 sequence is 14 residues long. The chain's CDR3 is CASSERGWETEAFF. Here the CDR3 DNA reads TGTGCCAGCAGCGAGCGGGGTTGGGAGACTGAAGCTTTCTTT. The variable domain in full, with the rest retrieved from reference TRBV9 and TRBJ1-1, is DSGVTQTPKHLITATGQRVTLRCSPRSGDLSVYWYQQSLDQGLQFLIQYYNGEERAKGNILERFSAQQFPDLHSELNLSSLELGDSALYFCASSERGWETEAFFGQGTRLTVV.

This chain connects TRBV5-1 to TRBJ2-1; TRBD1 matches 12 bases. This CDR3 is built from 16 residues. V shed 3 bases, J shed 4 bases, and the junction held 5 bases outside the gene matches. CDR1 is SGHRS and CDR2 is YFSETQ in the germline V gene. The CDR3 reads CASSSLGQGAYNEQFF. Written as DNA, the CDR3 is TGCGCCAGCAGCTCGCTGGGACAGGGGGCTTACAATGAGCAGTTCTTC. Variable domain in full (rest from reference TRBV5-1 and TRBJ2-1): KAGVTQTPRYLIKTRGQQVTLSCSPISGHRSVSWYQQTPGQGLQFLFEYFSETQRNKGNFPGRFSGRQFSNSRSEMNVSTLELGDSALYLCASSSLGQGAYNEQFFGPGTRLTVL.

DNA for the CDR3: TGTGCCAGCCAAGAAACGGGCTACGAGCAGTACTTC. Translating it yields CASQETGYEQYF. The V gene is TRBV2, the J gene TRBJ2-7, with D unresolved. Germline CDR1 is SNHLY and CDR2 is FYNNEI. Between the trimmed V and J ends, which lost 8 bases and 3 bases, there was a span of 11 bases. The CDR3 is made up of 12 amino acids.

This clonotype has at least ten counts. This chain uses TRBV12-3 or TRBV12-4 with TRBJ2-3; TRBD2 might be the D (5 bases). V was trimmed by 3 bases and J by 5 bases, leaving 12 bases between them. This CDR3 has 14 residues. The CDR3 here is CASSFGVLEDTQYF. In DNA form, the CDR3 reads TGTGCCAGCAGTTTCGGGGTCTTGGAAGATACGCAGTATTTT.

The chain is built from TRBV14 and TRBJ1-5; possibly TRBD1 for D (5 bases). Trimming cost V 1 base and J 6 bases, with 19 bases left between them. CDR3 length equals 17 residues. Germline V gene lookup returns CDR1 SGHDN and CDR2 FVKESK. In DNA form, the CDR3 reads TGTGCCAGCAGCCAAGTTGACGGGGGGGGTTCAAGTCAGCCCCAGCATTTT. It translates to CASSQVDGGGSSQPQHF. Full variable domain (rest looked up from reference TRBV14 and TRBJ1-5): EAGVTQFPSHSVIEKGQTVTLRCDPISGHDNLYWYRRVMGKEIKFLLHFVKESKQDESGMPNNRFLAERTGGTYSTLKVQPAELEDSGVYFCASSQVDGGGSSQPQHFGDGTRLSIL.

The rearrangement links TRBV9 to TRBJ2-2; D not resolved. CDR1 and CDR2 (germline): SGDLS, YYNGEE. This CDR3 region has 15 residues. The V and J ends lost 0 bases and 1 base respectively, with 7 bases between them. CDR3 residues: CASSVDVLNTGELFF. CDR3 DNA sequence: TGTGCCAGCAGCGTAGATGTCCTGAACACCGGGGAGCTGTTTTTT.

The rearrangement links TRBV7-2 to TRBJ2-7; no clear D. Germline CDR1 reads SGHTA; CDR2 reads FQGNSA. This CDR3 region has 14 residues. Deletions cut 1 base from V and 4 bases from J, with 11 bases between. Here the CDR3 reads CASSLGSLEYEQYF. The DNA for the CDR3 is TGTGCCAGCAGCTTAGGGAGCCTCGAGTACGAGCAGTACTTC.

Many counts were recorded for this clonotype. This chain links TRBV7-2 with TRBJ2-3; D unresolved. The CDR3 has 14 amino acids. CDR1 and CDR2 from the germline V gene are SGHTA and FQGNSA. The V end lost 5 bases, the J end lost 1 base, and 10 bases lay between the germline ends. For the CDR3, the DNA is TGTGCCAGCAGCCAGACGTCCGGCACAGATACGCAGTATTTT. Amino acids: CASSQTSGTDTQYF.

This clonotype was picked up a small number of times. CDR3 loop: CASSQAGVTDTQYF. The CDR3 DNA follows: TGTGCCAGCAGCCAAGCGGGAGTAACAGATACGCAGTATTTT. The chain joins TRBV7-2 to TRBJ2-3; 8 bases match TRBD2. V was pared by 5 bases and J by 3 bases, with 4 bases of the junction left unmatched. Germline V CDR1 and CDR2: SGHTA, FQGNSA. There are 14 residues in the CDR3.

This clonotype was observed at least ten times. V and J are TRBV27 and TRBJ1-1; D remains unclear. The CDR3 loop spans 12 amino acids. Trimming took off 1 base at V and 6 bases at J, with 6 bases between the two ends. CDR1 and CDR2 (germline): MNHEY, SMNVEV (reference sequence). Written as DNA, the CDR3 is TGTGCCAGCAGTTTATTGGGCTCTGAAGCTTTCTTT. Translating it yields CASSLLGSEAFF.

The chain joins TRBV6-5 to TRBJ1-1; 9 nucleotides align to TRBD1. Germline V lookup: CDR1 MNHEY, CDR2 SVGAGI. The CDR3 runs 13 residues. Trimming cost V 8 bases and J 2 bases; bases outside gene matches: 3. The CDR3 DNA follows: TGTGCCAGCTACACAGGGGGCAACACTGAAGCTTTCTTT. This gives the protein CASYTGGNTEAFF.

This clonotype was detected many times. The chain employs TRBV12-3 or TRBV12-4 and TRBJ2-3; D is possibly TRBD2 (5 bases). The CDR3 has 15 residues. With 7 bases removed from V and 8 bases from J, the gap between germline ends came to 22 bases. Here the CDR3 reads CASINIGGNRGTQYF. Written as DNA, the CDR3 is TGTGCCAGCATTAACATAGGTGGGAACCGGGGTACGCAGTATTTT.

This clonotype has a count of ten or more. The chain employs TRBV27 and TRBJ2-7, with D possibly TRBD1 on 5 matching bases. This CDR3 contains 14 residues. CDR1 is MNHEY and CDR2 is SMNVEV in the germline V gene (reference sequence). The ends were cut back, 4 bases at V and 0 bases at J, with 10 bases in the middle. CDR3 residues: CASSSQEISYEQYF. CDR3 in DNA: TGTGCCAGCAGTTCACAGGAGATCTCCTACGAGCAGTACTTC.

The chain employs TRBV20-1 and TRBJ1-4, with D possibly being TRBD1 (6 bases). Germline assignment: CDR1 DFQATT and CDR2 SNEGSKA (reference sequence). There are 15 residues in the CDR3. The ends were cut back, 3 bases at V and 4 bases at J, with 15 bases in the middle. The CDR3 DNA reads TGCAGTGCTAGTGGTGATCGGACAGATAATGAAAAACTGTTTTTT. It yields the protein CSASGDRTDNEKLFF.

The V call is TRBV5-6, the J call TRBJ2-3; D is perhaps TRBD1 or TRBD2 (5 bases each). With 7 bases removed from V and 2 bases from J, the gap between germline ends came to 20 bases. The CDR3 is 16 amino acids. CDR1 is SGHDT and CDR2 is YYEEEE in the germline V gene. CDR3 in DNA: TGTGCCAGCGGCGCCTCGGGACGGCGGATCACAGATACGCAGTATTTT. It codes for CASGASGRRITDTQYF. The full variable domain, with the rest looked up from reference TRBV5-6 and TRBJ2-3, is DAGVTQSPTHLIKTRGQQVTLRCSPKSGHDTVSWYQQALGQGPQFIFQYYEEEERQRGNFPDRFSGHQFPNYSSELNVNALLLGDSALYLCASGASGRRITDTQYFGPGTRLTVL.

This rearrangement joins TRBV7-8 to TRBJ1-5; D call uncertain. Germline assignment: CDR1 SGHVS and CDR2 FQNEAQ. The CDR3 loop spans 16 amino acids. The ends were cut back, 1 base at V and 1 base at J, with 11 bases in the middle. Here the CDR3 DNA reads TGTGCCAGCAGCTTAGGTCAATCACTCAGCAATCAGCCCCAGCATTTT. Translated, it gives CASSLGQSLSNQPQHF.

J is TRBJ2-1 and V is TRBV6-4; D is unclear. V lost 3 bases and J lost 9, with 12 bases in between. Germline CDR1 reads MRHNA; CDR2 reads SNTAGT. CDR3 length: 13 residues. DNA of the CDR3: TGTGCCAGCAGTGAGGCCGGGCGTGGTGAGCAGTTCTTC. It codes for CASSEAGRGEQFF.

The rearrangement joins TRBV12-3 or TRBV12-4 to TRBJ1-2; D is uncertain. V lost 3 bases, J lost 0 bases, and 8 bases lay in between. The CDR3 consists of 14 residues. The CDR3 protein is CASSFDTTNYGYTF. The CDR3, as DNA: TGTGCCAGCAGTTTCGACACCACTAACTATGGCTACACCTTC.

CDR3 region: CSARDRQGAGANVLTF. DNA for the CDR3: TGCAGTGCTAGAGATCGACAGGGGGCTGGGGCCAACGTCCTGACTTTC. V is TRBV20-1 and J is TRBJ2-6; 9 bases match TRBD1. From germline, CDR1 is DFQATT and CDR2 SNEGSKA (reference sequence). Trimming removed 0 bases from V and 2 bases from J; junction bases left unmatched: 2. The length of the CDR3 is 16 residues.

CDR3 loop: CSVPRGSGEQYF. In DNA form, the CDR3 reads TGCAGCGTCCCAAGGGGATCGGGCGAGCAGTACTTC. The gene calls are TRBV29-1 and TRBJ2-7; TRBD1 is a possible D gene (5 bases). The CDR3 consists of 12 residues. In germline, CDR1 is SQVTM, CDR2 ANQGSEA. Trimming pared 6 bases from V and 6 bases from J, leaving 15 bases between.

In regard to this clonotype: Germline is not matched at one junction end, which may reflect a read error. This chain uses TRBV7-3 with TRBJ2-1, with no clear D. This CDR3 comprises 16 residues. Germline loops: CDR1 SGHTA, CDR2 FQGTGA. CDR3 region: CAGSLSTGSEVNEQFF. DNA for the CDR3: TGTGCCGGCAGCTTAAGTACCGGCAGCGAAGTCAATGAGCAGTTCTTC.

This clonotype was picked up many times. J is TRBJ2-6 and V is TRBV3-1, with D possibly matching TRBD1 (5 bases). Germline V gene sequence: CDR1 LGHDT, CDR2 YNNKEL (reference sequence). Trimming pared 4 bases from V and 0 bases from J, leaving 10 bases between. This CDR3 region has 16 residues. The CDR3 protein is CASSPRQISGANVLTF. As DNA, the CDR3 is TGTGCCAGCAGCCCCCGACAGATCTCTGGGGCCAACGTCCTGACTTTC.

The chain is built from TRBV29-1 and TRBJ1-1; 7 bases align to TRBD1. This CDR3 comprises 13 residues. V lost 3 bases, J lost 5 bases, and 6 bases stayed unmatched. Looked up from germline, CDR1 is SQVTM and CDR2 is ANQGSEA. The CDR3 DNA sequence: TGCAGCGTTGAGACAGGGAGGAATACTGAAGCTTTCTTT. Protein: CSVETGRNTEAFF.

The chain recombines TRBV5-1 with TRBJ2-1; perhaps TRBD2 as D (6 bases). Germline-derived CDR1 and CDR2 are SGHRS and YFSETQ. Trimming took off 5 bases at V and 8 bases at J, with 14 bases between the two ends. This CDR3 is built from 13 residues. The CDR3 is CASRRGSLDEQFF. CDR3 DNA sequence: TGCGCCAGCAGGCGGGGTAGCCTCGATGAGCAGTTCTTC.

A few counts support this clonotype. This rearrangement joins TRBV20-1 to TRBJ2-5, with TRBD2 matching 12 bases. Germline trimming cut 4 bases from V and 2 bases from J; bases unmatched to any gene: 2. Germline V gene data show CDR1 as DFQATT and CDR2 as SNEGSKA (reference sequence). The CDR3 is made up of 14 amino acids. CDR3 sequence: CSATTSGGQETQYF. The CDR3 bases are TGCAGTGCTACGACTAGCGGGGGACAAGAGACCCAGTACTTC.

V gene TRBV24-1 combines with J gene TRBJ2-1; 9 positions match TRBD1. The CDR3 loop spans 13 amino acids. Trimming cost V 9 bases and J 5 bases; bases outside gene matches: 4. Germline V gene lookup returns CDR1 KGHDR and CDR2 SFDVKD. CDR3 nucleotide sequence: TGTGCCACCCGTGGGACAGGGAACAATGAGCAGTTCTTC. Translated: CATRGTGNNEQFF.